Reported below is one T cell receptor beta chain. Using immunoSEQ multiplex PCR, the repertoire was profiled, and TCRdb retains in-frame clones only, with some absent. The sample carries some 20,000 clones, roughly 88% recorded once. Unstimulated PBMCs were sorted into CD3+CD4+ and CD3+CD8+ populations. Germline CDR1 and CDR2: SGHVS and FNYEAQ. Trimming left V 1 base short and J 3 bases short, with 10 bases between. CDR3 length equals 14 residues. This entry comes from a study of T cell clones after liver transplantation. About the study: Draws occurred before transplant, before withdrawal, and after complete or failed withdrawal.

This rearrangement joins TRBV7-6 to TRBJ2-7, with D tentatively TRBD2 (5 bases). The TCR sequence derives from a human donor who received a liver transplant. The sample here was CD8+ T cells from blood, taken before liver transplant. This chain's CDR3 is CASSLVEGSYEQYF. The CDR3 DNA reads as TGTGCCAGCAGCTTAGTCGAGGGTAGCTACGAGCAGTACTTC.